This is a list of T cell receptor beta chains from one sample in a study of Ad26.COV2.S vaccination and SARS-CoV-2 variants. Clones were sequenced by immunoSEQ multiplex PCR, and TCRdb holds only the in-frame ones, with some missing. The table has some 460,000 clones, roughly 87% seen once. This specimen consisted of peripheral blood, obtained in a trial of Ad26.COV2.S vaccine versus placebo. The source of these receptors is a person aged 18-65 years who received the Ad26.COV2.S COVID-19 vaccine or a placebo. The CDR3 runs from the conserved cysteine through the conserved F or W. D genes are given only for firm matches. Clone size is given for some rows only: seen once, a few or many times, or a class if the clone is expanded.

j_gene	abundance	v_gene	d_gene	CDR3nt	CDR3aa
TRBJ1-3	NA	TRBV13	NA	TGTGCCAGCAGGGCACTTCGGGATGGAAACACCATATATTTT	CASRALRDGNTIYF
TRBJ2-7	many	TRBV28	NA	TGTGCCAGCGGACTGACAGTCGCCTACAACGAGCAGTACTTC	CASGLTVAYNEQYF
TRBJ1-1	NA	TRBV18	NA	TGTGCCAGCTCAAAACAGGGCGACACTGAAGCTTTCTTT	CASSKQGDTEAFF
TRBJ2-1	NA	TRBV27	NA	TGTGCCAGCAGTTTATCGGGGGGCATCTACAATGAGCAGTTCTTC	CASSLSGGIYNEQFF
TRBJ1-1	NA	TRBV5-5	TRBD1	TGTGCCAGCAGCGATCAGACAGGGGTGGGCACTGAAGCTTTCTTT	CASSDQTGVGTEAFF
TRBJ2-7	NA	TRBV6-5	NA	TGTGCCAGCAGTCCCAGGGGGGCCTACGAGCAGTACTTC	CASSPRGAYEQYF
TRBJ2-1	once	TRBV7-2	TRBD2	TGTGCCAGCAGCTTAAGCGGCGGGGTCTCTAGCGGTGCCCACAATGAGCAGTTCTTC	CASSLSGGVSSGAHNEQFF
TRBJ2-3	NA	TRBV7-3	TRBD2	TGTGCCAGCAGCTCCGGACTAGCAAAAGATACGCAGTATTTT	CASSSGLAKDTQYF
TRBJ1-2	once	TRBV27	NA	TGTGCCAGCAGTTTAGTTAAGGGCTATGGCTACACCTTC	CASSLVKGYGYTF
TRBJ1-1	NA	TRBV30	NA	TGTGCCTGGAGTTTTAATATGAGGGGGAACGCTGAAGCTTTCTTT	CAWSFNMRGNAEAFF
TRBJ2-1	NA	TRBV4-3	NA	TGCGCCAGCAGCCAAGTGTCCGGGGAAATGGAAGCAACGAGATCCGGTGAGCAGTTCTTC	CASSQVSGEMEATRSGEQFF
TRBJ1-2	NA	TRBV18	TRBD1	TGTGCCAGCTCGCAACAGGGGGCGATAGCTAACTATGGCTACACCTTC	CASSQQGAIANYGYTF
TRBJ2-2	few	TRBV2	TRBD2	TGTGCCAGTCTAGCGGGCGCGAACACCGGGGAGCTGTTTTTT	CASLAGANTGELFF